These 29 T cell receptor beta chains originate from one sample sequenced in a study of tumor-infiltrating lymphocytes in primary liver carcinoma. Starting material for RNA and DNA co-extraction consisted of about 20-30 mg of unsorted bulk tissue. TCR beta cDNA came from roughly 450 ng total RNA, primed with a constant-region primer. Slightly modified ARM-PCR with three nested multiplex PCR rounds yielded TCR beta libraries. Both of the initial two PCR rounds ran for approximately 11 cycles and employed TRBV1-TRBV30 forward primers alongside a C-beta reverse primer. Each CDR3 protein is one row after TCRdb ran MiXCR on the multiplex PCR reads. In the table there are under 200,000 distinct CDR3 sequences, around four fifths of which are singletons. Sequenced material: tumor tissue from primary liver carcinoma. These TCRs come from a man in his forties with primary liver carcinoma and hepatitis B virus infection.

A note on this clonotype: The junction does not match germline at one end; this may be a read error. The chain is built from TRBV6-1 and TRBJ2-7; TRBD1 aligns across 9 bases. The CDR3 extends over 14 amino acids. Germline lookup yields CDR1 MNHNS and CDR2 SASEGT. The DNA for the CDR3 is TGTGCCAGCAGTTACGACAGGGGGGACCTCGAGCAGTATTTC. It specifies CASSYDRGDLEQYF.

Regarding this clonotype: As the CDR3 is not closed by the conserved phenylalanine or tryptophan, this likely results from a read error. The chain is built from TRBV6-1 and TRBJ2-5; a possible D gene is TRBD1 (6 bases). V dropped 0 bases and J dropped 5 bases, with 13 bases sitting between them. The CDR3 sequence is 15 residues long. Germline V lookup: CDR1 MNHNS, CDR2 SASEGT. In nucleotides, the CDR3 is TGTGCCAGCAGTGAAGCCCTCAGGCAGGGGGAGACCCAGTACTCC. It specifies CASSEALRQGETQYS.

On this clonotype itself: A much larger clone differs from this one at a single base, so this may be a read error. This chain links TRBV6-5 with TRBJ1-1, with D perhaps matching TRBD1 (5 bases). Germline CDR1 and CDR2: MNHEY and SVGAGI. This CDR3 contains 12 residues. V gave up 2 bases and J gave up 6 bases, with 7 bases separating them. CDR3 sequence reads: CASSYRGAEAFF. The CDR3, as DNA: TGTGCCAGCAGTTACAGGGGAGCTGAAGCTTTCTTT.

Notes on this clonotype: The CDR3 does not close with the conserved phenylalanine or tryptophan, likely indicating a read error. This chain links TRBV29-1 with TRBJ2-2; 8 bases align to TRBD1. V shed 2 bases and J 5 bases; nucleotides not matched to a gene: 16. Germline CDR1 SQVTM, CDR2 ANQGSEA. The CDR3 totals 18 residues. CDR3 region: CSVEIGGRRTGLTGELFI. The CDR3 DNA reads as TGCAGCGTTGAAATCGGAGGTCGGCGGACAGGGTTGACCGGGGAGCTGTTTATT.

In this sample, this clonotype turned up once. The junction does not match germline at one end; this may be a read error. The genes are TRBV29-1 and TRBJ2-5; TRBD2 aligns across 9 bases. The CDR3 extends over 14 amino acids. The germline V gene has CDR1 SQVTM and CDR2 ANQGSEA. The CDR3 is CCVEDKASGVTEYF. The CDR3 DNA reads as TGCTGCGTTGAAGATAAGGCTAGCGGGGTGACCGAGTACTTC.

With regard to this clonotype: The junction and the germline gene differ at one end; a read error may be behind it. The gene calls are TRBV20-1 and TRBJ2-3; D is perhaps TRBD2 (5 bases). This CDR3 has 12 residues. The V gene's germline CDR1 is DFQATT and CDR2 SNEGSKA (reference sequence). The CDR3 region is CSATSSIDTQYF. The CDR3 bases are TGCAGTGCTACTAGCAGCATAGATACGCAGTATTTT.

The chain joins TRBV29-1 to TRBJ1-2, with a tentative D call TRBD1 (5 bases). This CDR3 spans 18 amino acids. Trimming cost V 4 bases and J 0 bases, with 24 bases left between them. Germline CDR1 is SQVTM and CDR2 is ANQGSEA. Here the CDR3 DNA reads TGCAGCGTTGGGGTAACAACAGGAACTCAAGCGGCTAACTATGGCTACACCTTC. Its protein is CSVGVTTGTQAANYGYTF.

Of note for this clonotype: The junction departs from the called germline gene at one end, perhaps through a read error. V and J are TRBV7-8 and TRBJ2-1; D is uncertain. The CDR3 is made up of 16 amino acids. Germline CDR1 SGHVS, CDR2 FQNEAQ. CDR3 in amino acids: CANSLASCSSCGEQFF. CDR3 bases: TGTGCCAACAGCTTAGCCTCGTGTAGCTCATGCGGTGAGCAGTTCTTC.

Concerning this clonotype: One junction end disagrees with the germline gene, perhaps due to a read error. This chain joins TRBV29-1 and TRBJ2-2; 7 positions agree with TRBD1. The CDR3 runs 13 residues. From germline, CDR1 is SQVTM and CDR2 ANQGSEA. The CDR3 DNA reads as TGCAGCGCTGAGATAACAGGGGCCGGGGAGCGGTTTTTT. This codes for CSAEITGAGERFF.

Remarks on this clonotype: The conserved phenylalanine or tryptophan normally closing the CDR3 is absent here, so this likely arose from a read error. The chain links TRBV29-1 to TRBJ2-2, with D maybe TRBD2 (5 bases). CDR1 is SQVTM and CDR2 is ANQGSEA in the germline V gene. The length of the CDR3 is 15 residues. V dropped 4 bases and J dropped 9 bases, with 21 bases sitting between them. CDR3 sequence: CSVAGSVGRTRELFS. The CDR3 DNA follows: TGCAGCGTTGCGGGGAGTGTAGGGCGAACCAGGGAGCTGTTTTCT.

To note about this clonotype: The junction shows a germline mismatch at one end, possibly a read error. The chain links TRBV4-1 to TRBJ2-2, with D possibly called TRBD1 or TRBD2 (6 bases each). The CDR3 is 15 residues long. CDR1 is MGHRA, CDR2 YSYEKL, per germline. For the CDR3, the DNA is TGCGTCAGCAGCCAGGACCCGGGGGCTCCCTGGGAGATGTTTTTT. Its translation: CVSSQDPGAPWEMFF.

V usage is TRBV5-1 and J usage is TRBJ2-1, with 9 bases lining up with TRBD2. The CDR3 sequence is 15 residues long. The V and J ends lost 4 bases and 8 bases, in that order; junction bases with no gene match: 10. Per the germline V gene, CDR1 is SGHRS and CDR2 is YFSETQ. The CDR3 DNA reads TGCGCCAGCAGCCCTCCCAGCGGGAGGAGCTATGAGCAGTTCTTC. This translates into CASSPPSGRSYEQFF.

On this clonotype itself: One end of the junction fails to match germline, which may point to a read error. The rearrangement uses TRBV11-2 and TRBJ2-3, with 7 positions matching TRBD2. There are 17 residues in the CDR3. Germline CDR1 reads SGHAT; CDR2 reads FQNNGV. CDR3 sequence: CGSSLDTGETSIDTQYF. The CDR3 coding sequence is TGTGGCAGCAGCTTAGATACGGGGGAGACTAGCATAGATACGCAGTATTTT.

This clonotype was seen a few times. The germline gene is not matched at one end of the junction; a read error may be the cause. CDR3 residues: CTSTISGANVLTF. The CDR3 nucleotides are TGTACCAGCACCATCTCTGGGGCCAATGTCCTGACTTTC. The rearrangement links TRBV12-3 or TRBV12-4 to TRBJ2-6; the D gene is possibly TRBD1 (5 bases). The CDR3 totals 13 residues.

Remarks on this clonotype: Germline and junction disagree at one end, which may indicate a read error. V is TRBV11-2 and J is TRBJ2-7, with 7 bases that match TRBD2. Germline assignment: CDR1 SGHAT and CDR2 FQNNGV. There are 17 residues in the CDR3. Here the CDR3 reads CASRRGLVGGLSHDQYF. CDR3 sequence (DNA): TGTGCCAGCAGACGAGGACTAGTGGGAGGGTTGTCCCACGACCAGTACTTC.

The rearrangement joins TRBV4-1 to TRBJ1-3; no firm D call. Germline assignment: CDR1 MGHRA and CDR2 YSYEKL. Trimming pared 0 bases from V and 3 bases from J, leaving 15 bases between. This CDR3 has 17 amino acids. CDR3 protein: CASSQDSPTNYGNTIYF. The CDR3 nucleotides read TGCGCCAGCAGCCAAGATTCCCCTACTAACTATGGAAACACCATATATTTT.

As for this clonotype: As the CDR3 is not closed by the conserved phenylalanine or tryptophan, this likely results from a read error. This chain connects TRBV24-1 to TRBJ1-5, with D perhaps matching TRBD1 (6 bases). CDR3 size: 15 residues. The germline V gene encodes CDR1 KGHDR and CDR2 SFDVKD. The CDR3 bases are TGCGCCACCAGTGACAGGAGAGGGGGCAATCAGCCCCAGCATATT. Encoded protein: CATSDRRGGNQPQHI.

The chain carries TRBV6-1 and TRBJ2-2; D remains ambiguous. Germline CDR1 is MNHNS and CDR2 is SASEGT. V lost 0 bases and J lost 5, with 13 bases in between. The CDR3 totals 16 residues. The CDR3 here is CASSEAPRLGTGELFF. CDR3 DNA: TGTGCCAGCAGTGAAGCTCCGAGACTGGGGACCGGGGAGCTGTTTTTT.

For this clonotype: The junction differs from germline at one of its ends, possibly a read error. The chain combines TRBV5-6 with TRBJ1-1; weak D call: TRBD1 (5 bases). The germline V gene encodes CDR1 SGHDT and CDR2 YYEEEE. This CDR3 comprises 15 residues. This CDR3 reads CASSLGGTGAPDAFF. The CDR3 DNA sequence: TGTGCCAGCAGCTTGGGGGGGACTGGGGCCCCTGATGCTTTCTTT.

Notes on this clonotype: One end of the junction is discordant with germline, which a read error may explain. The rearrangement uses TRBV6-2 or TRBV6-3 and TRBJ1-1; possible D gene TRBD1, 6 bases. Per germline, CDR1 MNHEY and CDR2 SVGEGT. This CDR3 has 12 residues. In nucleotides, the CDR3 is TGTCCCAGCAGTTACAGGGAAAATGAAGCTTTCTTT. This sequence encodes CPSSYRENEAFF.

On this clonotype itself: The final CDR3 position lacks the conserved phenylalanine or tryptophan, pointing to a likely read error. The V gene is TRBV10-1, the J gene TRBJ2-1; possible D gene TRBD1, 6 bases. Germline CDR1 reads WNHNN; CDR2 reads SYGVQD (reference sequence). CDR3 size: 15 residues. V lost 3 bases and J lost 7, with 16 bases in between. CDR3 sequence reads: CASSDQSRGGNEQFL. In DNA, the CDR3 is TGCGCCAGCAGTGACCAAAGCAGGGGTGGAAATGAGCAGTTCCTC.

This chain links TRBV6-6 with TRBJ1-1; D perhaps matches TRBD1 (5 bases). Germline assignment: CDR1 MNHNY and CDR2 SVGAGI (reference sequence). V was trimmed by 2 bases and J by 3 bases, leaving 7 bases between them. The CDR3 has 13 amino acids. CDR3 residues: CASSYIGDTEAFF. The CDR3 DNA reads as TGTGCCAGCAGTTACATAGGGGACACTGAAGCTTTCTTT.

For this clonotype: Just one base apart from a much larger clone, this may be a read error. The chain is built from TRBV10-3 and TRBJ1-5; D unresolved. There are 15 residues in the CDR3. Trimming took 10 bases from V and 2 from J, leaving 18 bases between them. CDR1 and CDR2 (germline): ENHRY, SYGVKD. The CDR3 is CASRSELEGNQPQHF. Here the CDR3 DNA reads TGTGCCAGTCGTTCAGAGTTGGAGGGCAATCAGCCCCAGCATTTT.

Notes on this clonotype: A clone one base away is much larger, so this may be a read error. Since the CDR3 does not end with the conserved phenylalanine or tryptophan, this likely comes from a read error. The chain employs TRBV2 and TRBJ2-2; no clear D. This CDR3 comprises 11 residues. The V end lost 5 bases, the J end lost 6 bases, and 4 bases lay between the germline ends. The germline gives CDR1 SNHLY, CDR2 FYNNEI. CDR3 bases: TGTGCCAGCAGTTTTTCCGGGGAGCTGTTTCTT. As protein: CASSFSGELFL.

Ten or more counts support this clonotype. V usage is TRBV6-6 and J usage is TRBJ2-5; tentatively, D is TRBD1 (6 bases). Germline V CDR1 and CDR2: MNHNY, SVGAGI (reference sequence). V shed 4 bases and J shed 5 bases, with 14 bases lying between them. This CDR3 is built from 14 residues. The CDR3 DNA sequence: TGTGCCAGCAGTTTATGGGGGCGTCAGGAGACCCAGTACTTC. Translated: CASSLWGRQETQYF.

Regarding this clonotype: Being one base from a much bigger clone, this may be a read error. For the CDR3, the DNA is TGTGCCAGCAGTGACAGCCGTGATCGGCCCCAGCATTTT. Translating it yields CASSDSRDRPQHF. The J gene is TRBJ1-5, the V gene TRBV6-5, with a weak D call TRBD1 (5 bases). The CDR3 sequence is 13 residues long. The germline V gene has CDR1 MNHEY and CDR2 SVGAGI. The V end was cut by 5 bases, the J end by 9 bases, with 14 bases between.

About this clonotype: Mismatch with germline at one junction end may stem from a read error. The chain uses TRBV20-1 and TRBJ2-1; the D is unclear. This CDR3 comprises 14 residues. Germline-derived CDR1 and CDR2 are DFQATT and SNEGSKA (reference sequence). The CDR3 loop is CTVRPPGPYNEQFF. CDR3 nucleotides: TGCACTGTCAGGCCCCCCGGGCCCTACAATGAGCAGTTCTTT.

With respect to this clonotype: The junction differs from germline at one of its ends, possibly a read error. The V call is TRBV29-1, the J call TRBJ1-2, with D possibly TRBD1 on 5 matching bases. This CDR3 comprises 17 residues. CDR1 and CDR2 (germline): SQVTM, ANQGSEA. In DNA, the CDR3 is TGCAGCCTTGAAGATCTTACGTCGGGGTTGCGGGGCTTTGGCTACACCTTC. Translated: CSLEDLTSGLRGFGYTF. Full variable domain (rest looked up from reference TRBV29-1 and TRBJ1-2): SAVISQKPSRDICQRGTSLTIQCQVDSQVTMMFWYRQQPGQSLTLIATANQGSEATYESGFVIDKFPISRPNLTFSTLTVSNMSPEDSSIYLCSLEDLTSGLRGFGYTFGSGTRLTVV.

In the case of this clonotype: A junction end diverges from the germline sequence, so it may reflect a read error. J is TRBJ2-1 and V is TRBV6-1; unclear D gene. The CDR3 totals 13 residues. The germline V gene encodes CDR1 MNHNS and CDR2 SASEGT. As DNA, the CDR3 is TGTGCCAGCAGTGAACAGAAAAACAATGAGCAGTCCTTC. Its protein is CASSEQKNNEQSF.